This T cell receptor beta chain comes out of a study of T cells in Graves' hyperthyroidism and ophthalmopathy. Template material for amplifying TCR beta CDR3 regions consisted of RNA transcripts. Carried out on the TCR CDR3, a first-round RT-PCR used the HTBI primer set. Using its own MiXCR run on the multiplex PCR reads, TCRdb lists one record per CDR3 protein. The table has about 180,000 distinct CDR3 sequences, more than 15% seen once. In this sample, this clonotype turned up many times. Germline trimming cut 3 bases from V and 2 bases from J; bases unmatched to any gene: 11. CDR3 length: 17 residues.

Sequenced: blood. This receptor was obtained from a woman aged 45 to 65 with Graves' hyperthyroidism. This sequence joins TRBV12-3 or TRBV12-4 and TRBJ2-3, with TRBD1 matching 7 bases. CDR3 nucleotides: TGTGCCAGCAGTTTCCGGCTAGCTGGGACAGCCACAGATACGCAGTATTTT. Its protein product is CASSFRLAGTATDTQYF.